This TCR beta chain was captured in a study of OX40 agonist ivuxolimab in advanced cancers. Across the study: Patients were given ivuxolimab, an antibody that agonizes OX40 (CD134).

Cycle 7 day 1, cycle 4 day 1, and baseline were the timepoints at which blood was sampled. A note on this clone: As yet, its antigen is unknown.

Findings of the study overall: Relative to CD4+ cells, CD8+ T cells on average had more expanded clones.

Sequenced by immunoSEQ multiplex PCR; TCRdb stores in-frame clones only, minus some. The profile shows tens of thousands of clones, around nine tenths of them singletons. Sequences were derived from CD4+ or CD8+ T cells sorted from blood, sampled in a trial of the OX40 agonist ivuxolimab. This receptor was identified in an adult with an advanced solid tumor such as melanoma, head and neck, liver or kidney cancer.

CDR3 bases: TGTGCCTGGAGTGTATCAAAAGGCTCGGGAAACACCATATATTTT. Its translation is CAWSVSKGSGNTIYF. This chain uses TRBV30 with TRBJ1-3; D uncertain. V was cut by 0 bases and J by 4 bases, with 13 bases left in between. CDR3 length: 15 residues. CDR1 and CDR2 (germline): GTSNPN, SVGIG (reference sequence).